The 27 T cell receptor beta chains below come from one sample, sequenced in a study of regulatory T cells in long-lasting Graves disease. Time point in this sample: persistent/refractory GD, antithyroid drugs over 5 years with positive TRAb. There was RNA extracted from PBMCs, and the TCR library was made from it. With iRepertoire HTBI primers and Arm-PCR of CDR3 regions, TCR beta libraries were built. TCRdb ran MiXCR on the multiplex PCR reads and lists one entry per CDR3 protein. This sample carries around 500,000 distinct CDR3 sequences, more than 20% of them seen once, and the ten largest clones take 7.8%. The sequencing used peripheral blood mononuclear cells (PBMCs), collected when the disease was refractory, from a patient treated with antithyroid drugs. The origin of the receptors is a female donor with Graves disease.

The CDR3 protein is CASRRAEGQRDYGYTF. CDR3 coding DNA: TGCGCCAGCAGACGAGCTGAGGGACAGCGAGACTATGGCTACACCTTC. The chain couples TRBV4-1 to TRBJ1-2, with TRBD1 identical over 7 bases. The CDR3 is 16 amino acids. Germline V gene data show CDR1 as MGHRA and CDR2 as YSYEKL. The V and J ends lost 6 bases and 3 bases, in that order; junction bases with no gene match: 13.

In this sample, this clonotype turned up many times. The chain carries TRBV12-3 or TRBV12-4 and TRBJ1-5, with D unresolved. The ends were cut back, 6 bases at V and 4 bases at J, with 13 bases in the middle. This CDR3 spans 14 amino acids. Here the CDR3 reads CASSPQSGNQPQHF. CDR3 bases: TGTGCCAGCAGCCCCCAGTCGGGGAATCAGCCCCAGCATTTT.

This clonotype was detected only a few times. The chain employs TRBV18 and TRBJ2-2, with 12 bases identical to TRBD1. The ends lost 4 bases at V and 4 bases at J; junction bases unmatched: 13. There are 19 residues in the CDR3. Germline CDR1 KGHSH, CDR2 LQKENI. The CDR3 nucleotides are TGTGCCAGCTCACTCATGGGACAGGGGGCGTTCGACGGCACCGGGGAGCTGTTTTTT. Translation: CASSLMGQGAFDGTGELFF.

This clonotype was seen just once. This may be a read error: a much more frequent sequence differs by one nucleotide. The V gene is TRBV28, the J gene TRBJ1-2, with D possibly being TRBD1 (5 bases). This CDR3 contains 13 residues. Germline CDR1 and CDR2: MDHEN and SYDVKM. Here the CDR3 DNA reads TGTGCCACCGGACCCAGACAGAGGTATGGCTACGCCTTC. This codes for CATGPRQRYGYAF.

The genes are TRBV20-1 and TRBJ1-1; D unresolved. CDR3 size: 14 residues. Germline V gene sequence: CDR1 DFQATT, CDR2 SNEGSKA (reference sequence). Between the trimmed V and J ends, which lost 0 bases and 3 bases, there was a span of 11 bases. The DNA of the CDR3 is TGCAGTGCTAGAGAACACTTGGCTCACACTGAAGCTTTCTTT. Protein product: CSAREHLAHTEAFF.

This clonotype was recorded many times. V usage is TRBV9 and J usage is TRBJ2-7, with a tentative D call TRBD1 (5 bases). V lost 3 bases, J lost 5 bases, and 18 bases lay in between. This CDR3 region has 15 residues. The germline CDR1 and CDR2 sequences are SGDLS and YYNGEE. CDR3 sequence (DNA): TGTGCCAGCAGCGGGGAACAGGACGGTTGGGACGAGCAGTACTTC. Amino acids: CASSGEQDGWDEQYF.

This clonotype turned up a few times. CDR3 sequence (DNA): TGTGCCAGCAGTCCCGGGGGGCAGTTTACCTACGAGCAGTACTTC. Its translation: CASSPGGQFTYEQYF. The V gene is TRBV6-1, the J gene TRBJ2-7; D possibly corresponds to TRBD2 (7 bases). Germline V lookup: CDR1 MNHNS, CDR2 SASEGT. The CDR3 is made up of 15 amino acids. V was cut by 5 bases and J by 2 bases, with 16 bases left in between.

This clonotype was observed a few times. The chain combines TRBV20-1 with TRBJ2-2; weak D call: TRBD2 (5 bases). CDR3 length equals 16 residues. V lost 0 bases to trimming and J lost 5 bases, with 16 bases between them. CDR1 DFQATT and CDR2 SNEGSKA come from the germline V gene (reference sequence). CDR3 loop: CSARDISAPLTGELFF. CDR3 in DNA: TGCAGTGCTAGAGACATTAGCGCGCCCTTGACCGGGGAGCTGTTTTTT.

The rearrangement links TRBV24-1 to TRBJ2-1; D may correspond to TRBD1 or TRBD2 (5 bases each). Per the germline V gene, CDR1 is KGHDR and CDR2 is SFDVKD. V lost 4 bases to trimming and J lost 0 bases, with 15 bases between them. This CDR3 has 17 residues. The CDR3 protein is CATSEGDGSSSYNEQFF. The CDR3 DNA follows: TGTGCCACCAGTGAAGGGGACGGATCGAGCTCCTACAATGAGCAGTTCTTC.

To note about this clonotype: A read error is possible here, since a much larger clone lies one base away. V is TRBV6-9 and J is TRBJ2-5; D call uncertain. Germline V CDR1 and CDR2: MNHGY, SVAAGI. V lost 4 bases, J lost 2 bases, and 23 bases lay in between. The CDR3 is 18 amino acids. The CDR3 coding sequence is TGTGCCAGCAGTTTAGGACCCGTTCCTGGACGTCTACAAGAGACCCAGTACTTC. Translating gives CASSLGPVPGRLQETQYF.

This clonotype has just a few counts. J is TRBJ2-3 and V is TRBV6-5, with TRBD1 matching 8 bases. After removal of 0 bases from V and 2 bases from J, the junction contained 10 bases not matched to a gene. CDR3 length: 18 amino acids. CDR1 MNHEY and CDR2 SVGAGI come from the germline V gene. The chain's CDR3 is CASSYSRGTGSPTDTQYF. The CDR3, as DNA: TGTGCCAGCAGTTACTCCCGGGGGACAGGATCCCCCACAGATACGCAGTATTTT.

In this sample, this clonotype turned up many times. This chain uses TRBV12-3 or TRBV12-4 with TRBJ1-1; a possible D gene is TRBD1 (6 bases). V lost 5 bases and J 0 bases, leaving 10 bases between the germline ends. This CDR3 is built from 14 residues. The CDR3 reads CASSRTAMNTEAFF. In nucleotides, the CDR3 is TGTGCCAGCAGTAGGACAGCAATGAACACTGAAGCTTTCTTT.

This clonotype was observed at least ten times. V and J are TRBV28 and TRBJ2-5, with D hard to call. CDR1 MDHEN and CDR2 SYDVKM come from the germline V gene. The CDR3 extends over 13 amino acids. V dropped 5 bases and J dropped 5 bases, with 12 bases sitting between them. CDR3 residues: CASSMIAQETQYF. CDR3 DNA: TGTGCCAGCAGTATGATTGCACAGGAGACCCAGTACTTC.

This clonotype was counted between two and nine times. The rearrangement uses TRBV2 and TRBJ1-1; no reliable D call. Germline V gene lookup returns CDR1 SNHLY and CDR2 FYNNEI. V dropped 5 bases and J dropped 7 bases, with 14 bases sitting between them. CDR3 length: 13 residues. In DNA form, the CDR3 reads TGTGCCAGCAGTTTCGAGGACGGAGTTGAAGCTTTCTTT. Protein sequence: CASSFEDGVEAFF.

This clonotype was recorded at least ten times. The chain employs TRBV6-1 and TRBJ2-7; D might be TRBD1 (6 bases). V lost 0 bases to trimming and J lost 1 base, with 16 bases between them. The CDR3 is made up of 17 amino acids. CDR1 and CDR2 from the germline V gene are MNHNS and SASEGT. The DNA for the CDR3 is TGTGCCAGCAGTGAAGCGCGTTTTGGGCAGGGGTCCTACGAGCAGTACTTC. Encoded protein: CASSEARFGQGSYEQYF.

About this clonotype: Mismatch with germline at one junction end may stem from a read error. The rearrangement links TRBV6-2 or TRBV6-3 to TRBJ1-1, with 8 bases lining up with TRBD1. The CDR3 is 15 amino acids. Germline-derived CDR1 and CDR2 are MNHEY and SVGEGT. CDR3 sequence reads: CASSYSVTGVTEAFF. The CDR3 DNA is TGTGCCAGCAGCTACTCGGTGACAGGGGTCACTGAAGCTTTCTTT.

The chain has TRBV6-1 and TRBJ2-7; D remains ambiguous. V lost 7 bases and J 1 base, leaving 14 bases between the germline ends. In germline, CDR1 is MNHNS, CDR2 SASEGT. This CDR3 contains 14 residues. CDR3 residues: CASKIGRLSYEQYF. The CDR3 DNA reads TGTGCCAGCAAGATCGGTCGCCTGTCCTACGAGCAGTACTTC.

The chain combines TRBV29-1 with TRBJ1-1; D gene unclear. V was pared by 1 base and J by 0 bases, with 6 bases between. Per the germline V gene, CDR1 is SQVTM and CDR2 is ANQGSEA. The CDR3 extends over 13 amino acids. The CDR3 reads CSVEGGLNTEAFF. As DNA, the CDR3 is TGCAGCGTTGAAGGCGGGCTGAACACTGAAGCTTTCTTT.

This clonotype was counted ten times or more. The genes are TRBV6-2 or TRBV6-3 and TRBJ1-5; D gene ambiguous. The germline CDR1 and CDR2 sequences are MNHEY and SVGEGT. This CDR3 is built from 17 residues. V was clipped by 5 bases and J by 5 bases, with 22 bases between them. The chain's CDR3 is CASSQRLTDGGDQPQHF. The CDR3 DNA follows: TGTGCCAGCAGTCAGCGTCTTACGGACGGAGGAGATCAGCCCCAGCATTTT.

The chain combines TRBV6-2 or TRBV6-3 with TRBJ1-5, with no clear D. Trimming removed 6 bases at V and 9 bases at J, with 9 bases between. The CDR3 totals 11 residues. Germline values: CDR1 MNHEY, CDR2 SVGEGT. This CDR3 reads CASRKLGPQHF. The CDR3 region has the DNA TGTGCCAGCAGAAAACTAGGGCCCCAGCATTTT.

The rearrangement joins TRBV5-1 to TRBJ2-7; 7 bases agree with TRBD2. Germline V gives CDR1 SGHRS, CDR2 YFSETQ. Trimming cost V 1 base and J 2 bases; bases outside gene matches: 6. This CDR3 is 15 amino acids long. The CDR3 loop reads CASSLLAGLTYEQYF. The CDR3 DNA follows: TGCGCCAGCAGCTTGTTAGCGGGCCTTACCTACGAGCAGTACTTC.

The CDR3: CAISEGTGGSEKLFF. In DNA form, the CDR3 reads TGTGCCATCAGTGAAGGGACAGGGGGTTCTGAAAAACTGTTTTTT. The chain carries TRBV10-3 and TRBJ1-4; 11 bases align to TRBD1. The germline V gene has CDR1 ENHRY and CDR2 SYGVKD. The length of the CDR3 is 15 residues. V was clipped by 3 bases and J by 7 bases; unmatched bases: 4.

This clonotype was counted many times. This rearrangement joins TRBV6-2 or TRBV6-3 to TRBJ1-4; no reliable D call. Germline values: CDR1 MNHEY, CDR2 SVGEGT. Trimming removed 0 bases at V and 1 base at J, with 6 bases between. This CDR3 contains 15 residues. For the CDR3, the DNA is TGTGCCAGCAGTTACTCGGGTAGAACTAATGAAAAACTGTTTTTT. Translation gives CASSYSGRTNEKLFF.

Ten or more counts support this clonotype. The V gene is TRBV27, the J gene TRBJ2-7, with D perhaps given as TRBD1 or TRBD2 (5 bases each). The CDR3 has 12 residues. Germline V gene data show CDR1 as MNHEY and CDR2 as SMNVEV (reference sequence). The V and J ends lost 3 bases and 4 bases respectively, with 7 bases between them. CDR3 protein: CASSFWGYEQYF. For the CDR3, the DNA is TGTGCCAGCAGTTTCTGGGGGTACGAGCAGTACTTC.

This clonotype came up once. This may stem from a read error, because a much larger clone lies one nucleotide away. This rearrangement joins TRBV6-1 to TRBJ1-5, with D uncertain. Germline V lookup: CDR1 MNHNS, CDR2 SASEGT. This CDR3 comprises 14 residues. This chain's CDR3 is CASRPNLSNPPQHF. In DNA, the CDR3 is TGTGCCAGCAGGCCCAATTTGAGCAATCCGCCCCAGCATTTT.

This clonotype has at least ten counts. This rearrangement joins TRBV12-3 or TRBV12-4 to TRBJ2-7; D not resolved. Trimming took 7 bases from V and 0 from J, leaving 10 bases between them. This CDR3 has 13 amino acids. CDR3 loop: CASTTAVSYEQYF. As DNA, the CDR3 is TGTGCCAGCACCACAGCTGTCTCCTACGAGCAGTACTTC.

In this sample, this clonotype turned up many times. The chain employs TRBV29-1 and TRBJ1-2; TRBD1 matches at 7 bases. Trimming cost V 7 bases and J 2 bases; bases outside gene matches: 7. CDR3 length: 13 amino acids. Germline V gives CDR1 SQVTM, CDR2 ANQGSEA. CDR3 DNA: TGCAGCGCTCTGACAGGGCCAAACTATGGCTACACCTTC. It specifies CSALTGPNYGYTF. Full variable domain (rest looked up from reference TRBV29-1 and TRBJ1-2): SAVISQKPSRDICQRGTSLTIQCQVDSQVTMMFWYRQQPGQSLTLIATANQGSEATYESGFVIDKFPISRPNLTFSTLTVSNMSPEDSSIYLCSALTGPNYGYTFGSGTRLTVV.